This TCR beta chain was obtained from a study of beta chain features in type 1 diabetes. Study-level results: Within patients, naive, central memory and Treg TCRB repertoires seemed more similar than within healthy donors. Fewer junction insertions and more nucleotide deletions appeared in type 1 diabetes patients. TCRB CDR3 length was moderately but significantly reduced in all four CD4+ subsets of Type 1 diabetes patients.

Per the germline V gene, CDR1 is SGDLS and CDR2 is YYNGEE. This CDR3 has 15 amino acids. V dropped 4 bases and J dropped 8; count of bases not matched to a gene: 14. A remark on this clone: Its antigen remains unknown.

CD45RO/CCR7/CD25/CD127/CD95/CD27 staining was used to isolate CD4+ naive, central memory, regulatory and stem cell-like memory cells by sorting. Populations obtained by sorting all exceeded 98% purity. What was sequenced were expressed TCRB transcripts, since all of the isolated RNA had been reverse transcribed. TCRdb's table, derived via immunoSEQ multiplex PCR, lists solely in-frame clones and lacks some. Altogether 600,000 or so clones are present, about an eighth being singletons, with the ten largest covering around 0.12%. This receptor was identified in a man younger than 45 with type 1 diabetes. V and J are TRBV9 and TRBJ1-2, with 7 positions matching TRBD1. Sequenced material: naive CD4+ T cells from blood. The CDR3 sequence is CASSSLGTVRVGYTF. The CDR3 DNA follows: TGTGCCAGCAGCTCACTTGGGACAGTTCGTGTGGGCTACACCTTC.